This entry lists 9 T cell receptor beta chains sequenced from one sample in a study of technical replicates of blood from a handful of donors. Assay used: immunoSEQ multiplex PCR; TCRdb lists only in-frame clones, some missing. The sample consists of approximately 73,000 clones, approximately 96% of them appearing once. Sequenced: T cells isolated from PBMCs. These receptors were taken from a human donor in good health.

The J gene is TRBJ1-5, the V gene TRBV19; 8 positions agree with TRBD1. Trimming removed 4 bases from V and 4 bases from J; junction bases left unmatched: 9. The CDR3 totals 16 residues. Germline CDR1 and CDR2: LNHDA and SQIVND (reference sequence). DNA of the CDR3: TGTGCCAGTAGTAGGGTCGGGGACAGGTCTAATCAGCCCCAGCATTTT. Amino acids: CASSRVGDRSNQPQHF.

The chain employs TRBV12-5 and TRBJ2-7; TRBD1 aligns across 8 bases. Germline CDR1 reads LGHNT; CDR2 reads FRNRAP. Trimming took 3 bases from V and 4 from J; bases not matched to a gene: 5. CDR3 size: 14 residues. The CDR3 sequence is CASGLTGGGYEQYF. The CDR3 DNA sequence: TGTGCTAGTGGTTTAACAGGGGGTGGGTACGAGCAGTACTTC.

This sequence joins TRBV25-1 and TRBJ2-1; D might be TRBD2 (6 bases). The germline V gene encodes CDR1 MGHDK and CDR2 SYGVNS. The V gene lost 6 bases and the J gene lost 2 bases, with 11 bases spanning the gap. The CDR3 consists of 14 residues. The CDR3 coding sequence is TGTGCCAGCAGCCCGGCGGGGCCCTACAATGAGCAGTTCTTC. It translates to CASSPAGPYNEQFF.

J is TRBJ1-3 and V is TRBV30; perhaps TRBD1 as D (6 bases). V gave up 5 bases and J gave up 0 bases, with 17 bases separating them. Germline V lookup: CDR1 GTSNPN, CDR2 SVGIG (reference sequence). CDR3 length equals 16 residues. The CDR3 nucleotides are TGTGCCTGGGATCCCAGGGGCGGAAGCTCTGGAAACACCATATATTTT. It encodes CAWDPRGGSSGNTIYF.

V usage is TRBV19 and J usage is TRBJ1-1; 7 bases are shared with TRBD1. The junction had 9 bases not matched to a gene; V was cut back by 6 bases and J by 2 bases. Germline assignment: CDR1 LNHDA and CDR2 SQIVND (reference sequence). This CDR3 is built from 15 residues. The CDR3 DNA sequence: TGTGCCAGTAGCAGGGGGTGGGTAATAAACACTGAAGCTTTCTTT. Encoded protein: CASSRGWVINTEAFF.

V is TRBV7-2 and J is TRBJ2-1; D call uncertain. The V gene lost 1 base and the J gene lost 2 bases, with 18 bases spanning the gap. The CDR3 runs 18 residues. Germline assignment: CDR1 SGHTA and CDR2 FQGNSA. This CDR3 is CASSLEPYGGRPYNEQFF. Here the CDR3 DNA reads TGTGCCAGCAGCTTAGAGCCCTACGGCGGTCGGCCCTACAATGAGCAGTTCTTC.

The rearrangement joins TRBV18 to TRBJ2-5; D might be TRBD2 (6 bases). Trimming took 4 bases from V and 5 from J, leaving 11 bases between them. This CDR3 is built from 13 residues. Germline V gives CDR1 KGHSH, CDR2 LQKENI. CDR3 loop: CASSLLADETQYF. As DNA, the CDR3 is TGTGCCAGCTCACTACTAGCAGATGAGACCCAGTACTTC.

The chain carries TRBV19 and TRBJ2-7; 9 bases map to TRBD2. The CDR3 covers 14 residues. The J segment lost 2 bases and the V segment lost 6 bases, leaving 5 bases of the junction unmatched. CDR1 LNHDA and CDR2 SQIVND come from the germline V gene (reference sequence). CDR3 protein: CASRPTSGPYEQYF. CDR3 DNA: TGTGCCAGTAGACCGACTAGCGGACCCTACGAGCAGTACTTC.

This sequence joins TRBV4-1 and TRBJ2-5; 8 bases align to TRBD2. V trimming: 0 bases; J trimming: 5 bases; junction bases outside the gene matches: 5. Per germline, CDR1 MGHRA and CDR2 YSYEKL. The CDR3 has 15 residues. The chain's CDR3 is CASSQDPGGEETQYF. The CDR3, as DNA: TGCGCCAGCAGCCAAGATCCGGGAGGGGAGGAGACCCAGTACTTC.